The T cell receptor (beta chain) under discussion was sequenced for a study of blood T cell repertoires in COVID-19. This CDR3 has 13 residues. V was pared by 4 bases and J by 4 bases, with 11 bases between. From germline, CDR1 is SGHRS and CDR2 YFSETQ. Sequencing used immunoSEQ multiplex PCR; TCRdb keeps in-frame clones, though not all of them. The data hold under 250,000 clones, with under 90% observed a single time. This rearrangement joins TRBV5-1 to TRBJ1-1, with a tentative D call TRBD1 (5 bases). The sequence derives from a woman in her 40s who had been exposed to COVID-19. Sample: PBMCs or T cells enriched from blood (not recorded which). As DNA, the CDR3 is TGCGCCAGCAGCGTGGGGGAGGGCACTGAAGCTTTCTTT. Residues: CASSVGEGTEAFF.